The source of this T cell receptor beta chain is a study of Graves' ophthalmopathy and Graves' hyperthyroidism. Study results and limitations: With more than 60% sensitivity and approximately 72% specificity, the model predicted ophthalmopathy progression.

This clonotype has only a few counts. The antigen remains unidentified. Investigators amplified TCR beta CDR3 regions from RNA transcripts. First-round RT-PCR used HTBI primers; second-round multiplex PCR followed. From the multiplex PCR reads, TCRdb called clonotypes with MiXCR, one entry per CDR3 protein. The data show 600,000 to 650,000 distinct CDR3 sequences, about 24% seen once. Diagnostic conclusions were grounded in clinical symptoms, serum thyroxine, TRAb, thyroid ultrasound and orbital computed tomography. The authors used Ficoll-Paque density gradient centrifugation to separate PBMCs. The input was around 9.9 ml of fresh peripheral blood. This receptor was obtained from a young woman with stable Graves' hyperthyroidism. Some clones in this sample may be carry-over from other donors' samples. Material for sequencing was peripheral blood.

The CDR3 DNA follows: TGCAGCGTTGAAGATACGACAGGGGGCACTGAAGCTTTCTTT. Its protein is CSVEDTTGGTEAFF. The chain recombines TRBV29-1 with TRBJ1-1, with 9 bases matching TRBD1. Germline V gene data show CDR1 as SQVTM and CDR2 as ANQGSEA. Trimming took 0 bases from V and 4 from J; bases not matched to a gene: 3. This CDR3 contains 14 residues.